This paragraph covers one T cell receptor beta chain sequence. What antigen it recognizes has not been identified. Base qualities are not at hand, and no much larger clone is one base apart. The cysteine opens and the phenylalanine closes a CDR3 of 14 amino acids. CDR3 DNA only is kept here, 42 bases in frame from base 1. CDR1 MDHEN and CDR2 SYDVKM were looked up in the germline V gene. V and J are truncated by 2 bases and 8 bases respectively, leaving an intervening sequence of 12 bases. The sample originates from a study of blood T cell repertoires in COVID-19 (dated by TCRdb to 2019 to 2021). Turning to the overall study: Samples from collaborators originated in the United States, Italy and Spain and spanned both the acute and convalescent phases of COVID-19. The prospective study material was composed of cDNA or gDNA derived from T cells, B-cell-depleted T cells, or PBMCs. Subjects who had been exposed to COVID-19, were actively infected with it, or had recovered from it provided the deeply sampled blood TCRbeta repertoires that made up the dataset. The repertoires were released in a freely available public database intended as a resource for research on the immune response to SARS-CoV-2. Samples were obtained from the ongoing ImmuneRACE study (first 160 participants) and from over a thousand subjects provided by 6 global collaborators. A de-identified subject ID, COVID-19 status, age in years and sex were almost always included in the sample metadata. Where available, HLA class I and class II types were taken from metadata supplied by the sample provider and were not determined by assay-based typing. Beyond this particular receptor, the publication reports: The amount of clinical and demographic metadata varied by source and participant and was provided uncurated.

The immunoSEQ Assay, a bias-controlled multiplex PCR, was used to amplify TCRbeta CDR3 regions from genomic DNA. The paper's processing steps were these. Within the assay, amplification of reference gene primers was used to estimate how many nucleated cells each sample contained. To quantify the absolute abundance of each unique TCRbeta CDR3 rearrangement, sequence reads were collapsed and filtered. Productive Simpson clonality was computed per sample as the square root of Simpson's diversity index over productive rearrangements. The source is immuneACCESS, and TCRdb retained only in-frame sequences with V and J called. Part of the clones is not carried over; for the studies checked, unresolved V genes explain less than half of this, and the remainder is unexplained. V and J calls and clone size are given by that table; D and trimming were obtained from the DNA. This sample has 75,000 to 100,000 clones in its table, and 85% to 90% of those were observed once. The ten largest make up 15% of the sample.

Collaborating institutions collected whole blood in K2EDTA tubes following their own protocols. Collaborator samples were shipped for TCRbeta analysis as frozen whole blood, isolated PBMCs, or DNA extracted from either sample type. The rearrangement joined TRBV28 to TRBJ1-4; the best D guess is TRBD1, with 6 bases matching. The clonotype was recovered from a human donor in a cohort sampled during active COVID-19. Sequencing used peripheral blood. The CDR3 in this case is CASSLKQGREKLFF. The sequenced DNA: TGTGCCAGCAGTTTAAAACAGGGCAGGGAAAAACTGTTTTTT.